This T cell receptor (beta chain) was captured by sequencing in a study of blood T cell repertoires in COVID-19. Study-level background: Researchers got acute and convalescent COVID-19 samples from the United States, Italy and Spain. The analysed material was cDNA or gDNA that came from T cells, B-cell-depleted T cells, or PBMCs.

TCRdb's table, derived via immunoSEQ multiplex PCR, lists solely in-frame clones and lacks some. Altogether around 290,000 clones are present, approximately 86% being singletons, with the ten largest covering over 2%. Sequenced material: PBMCs or T cells enriched from blood (not recorded which). The TCR originated in a woman aged 18-35 years who had recovered from COVID-19.

The chain's CDR3 is CASSFPRRQGGPETQYF. The CDR3 nucleotides are TGTGCCAGCAGCTTTCCCCGCCGACAGGGGGGTCCAGAGACCCAGTACTTC. V gene TRBV7-8 combines with J gene TRBJ2-5; 9 bases agree with TRBD1. Trimming at V came to 3 bases and at J to 4 bases, leaving 12 bases not matched to a gene. Germline V gene sequence: CDR1 SGHVS, CDR2 FQNEAQ. This CDR3 is 17 amino acids long.